Each of the 3 T cell receptor beta chains below was sequenced from the same sample in a study of blood T cell repertoires in COVID-19. Assay used: immunoSEQ multiplex PCR; TCRdb lists only in-frame clones, some missing. The table includes about 59,000 clones, 80% to 95% detected once. Sequencing was carried out using peripheral blood. The receptors come from a man older than 75 with acute or convalescent COVID-19.

This chain uses TRBV19 with TRBJ1-5, with 7 nucleotides matching TRBD1. The CDR3 totals 15 residues. Germline CDR1 LNHDA, CDR2 SQIVND (reference sequence). V was pared by 9 bases and J by 6 bases, with 14 bases of the junction left unmatched. CDR3 region: CASLGVTGDGQPQHF. The CDR3 region has the DNA TGTGCCAGCCTGGGGGTAACAGGGGACGGTCAGCCCCAGCATTTT.

This clone was recorded a few times. J is TRBJ1-1 and V is TRBV2; TRBD1 matches at 7 bases. The V segment lost 7 bases and the J segment 6 bases; nucleotides outside the gene matches: 11. Per the germline V gene, CDR1 is SNHLY and CDR2 is FYNNEI. This CDR3 region has 14 residues. For the CDR3, the DNA is TGTGCCAGCAAGACAGGGTCCGGAGGACCTGAAGCTTTCTTT. This codes for CASKTGSGGPEAFF. The whole variable domain, remainder taken from reference TRBV2 and TRBJ1-1, is EPEVTQTPSHQVTQMGQEVILRCVPISNHLYFYWYRQILGQKVEFLVSFYNNEISEKSEIFDDQFSVERPDGSNFTLKIRSTKLEDSAMYFCASKTGSGGPEAFFGQGTRLTVV.

This chain connects TRBV6-5 to TRBJ2-7; D perhaps matches TRBD1 (6 bases). V lost 8 bases to trimming and J lost 7 bases, with 21 bases between them. Per germline, CDR1 MNHEY and CDR2 SVGAGI. This CDR3 has 14 amino acids. The CDR3 loop reads CASEREPSRGEQYF. CDR3 coding DNA: TGTGCCAGCGAACGCGAACCGTCTAGGGGGGAGCAGTACTTC.